A selection of T cell receptor beta chains follows, all from one sample in a study of T cells after yellow fever vaccination. A single record per CDR3 protein comes from TCRdb applying MiXCR to the 5' RACE reads. This table holds 250,000 or so distinct CDR3 sequences, over 6.5% found once. The sample here was CD4+ T cells sorted from PBMCs, taken on the day of the yellow fever booster vaccination. These receptor sequences come from a young man who received the YFV17D yellow fever vaccine. Both conserved end residues are part of each CDR3. The D gene is left open where the match is weak. Some rows have no size entry. The others give once, few or many, or a class for an expanded clone.

size: NA; D: NA; J: TRBJ2-7; V: TRBV28; DNA: TGTGCCAGCAGCTCGACTAGGCGCGAGCAGTACTTC; CDR3: CASSSTRREQYF
size: NA; D: NA; J: TRBJ2-7; V: TRBV6-2/TRBV6-3; DNA: TGTGCCAGCAGTTCGGGCAGGGGAGTCGAGCAGTACTTC; CDR3: CASSSGRGVEQYF
size: NA; D: NA; J: TRBJ2-3; V: TRBV19; DNA: TGTGCCAGTACACTACAGGGCACAGATACGCAGTATTTT; CDR3: CASTLQGTDTQYF
size: few; D: NA; J: TRBJ2-1; V: TRBV6-2/TRBV6-3; DNA: TGTGCCAGCAATGCCGGAGACCCCAACAATGAGCAGTTCTTC; CDR3: CASNAGDPNNEQFF
size: NA; D: NA; J: TRBJ2-2; V: TRBV5-1; DNA: TGCGCCAGCAGCCATCAGGGGGGCGACACCGGGGAGCTGTTTTTT; CDR3: CASSHQGGDTGELFF
size: NA; D: NA; J: TRBJ2-5; V: TRBV4-2; DNA: TGTGCCAGCAGCCAAGATGAGACGGGAGAGGAGACCCAGTACTTC; CDR3: CASSQDETGEETQYF
size: NA; D: NA; J: TRBJ2-1; V: TRBV29-1; DNA: TGCAGCGTACATACCAGCGGTTACAATGAGCAGTTCTTC; CDR3: CSVHTSGYNEQFF
size: many; D: TRBD2; J: TRBJ2-1; V: TRBV5-1; DNA: TGCGCCAGCAGCTTAAGTCCTCGGTTACTAGCGGGAAGCTCCTACAATGAGCAGTTCTTC; CDR3: CASSLSPRLLAGSSYNEQFF
size: many; D: NA; J: TRBJ1-6; V: TRBV7-2; DNA: TGTGCCAGCAGCCTGCTAGAAGGATCACCCCTCCACTTT; CDR3: CASSLLEGSPLHF
size: NA; D: TRBD2; J: TRBJ2-5; V: TRBV20-1; DNA: TGCAGTGCTAGAGGGTCCCCAGCGGGGGATCAAGAGACCCAGTACTTC; CDR3: CSARGSPAGDQETQYF
size: NA; D: TRBD1; J: TRBJ2-3; V: TRBV15; DNA: TGTGCCACCAGCAGTCATCGACAGGGGCGAAACCCTAGCACAGATACGCAGTATTTT; CDR3: CATSSHRQGRNPSTDTQYF
size: NA; D: TRBD1; J: TRBJ2-1; V: TRBV5-1; DNA: TGCGCCAGCAGCCCGGGACAGGGGCGTTACAATGAGCAGTTCTTC; CDR3: CASSPGQGRYNEQFF
size: many; D: NA; J: TRBJ2-5; V: TRBV7-2; DNA: TGTGCCAGCAGCTTAGTAAGCGCACAAGAGACCCAGTACTTC; CDR3: CASSLVSAQETQYF
size: many; D: NA; J: TRBJ2-3; V: TRBV9; DNA: TGTGCCAGCAGCGTTAGTATGACGGGAGATACGCAGTATTTT; CDR3: CASSVSMTGDTQYF
size: NA; D: NA; J: TRBJ1-4; V: TRBV12-3/TRBV12-4; DNA: TGTGCCAGCAGTCCGGTTGCGGGTGCAACTAATGAAAAACTGTTTTTT; CDR3: CASSPVAGATNEKLFF
size: few; D: NA; J: TRBJ2-1; V: TRBV6-2/TRBV6-3; DNA: TGTGCCAGCAGTTCGTCCCGACTGGTAACTCGTGAGCAGTTCTTC; CDR3: CASSSSRLVTREQFF
size: few; D: NA; J: TRBJ2-3; V: TRBV4-3; DNA: TGCGCCAGCAGCCAGAAGGGTGGAACGGTAGGGAGAGATACGCAGTATTTT; CDR3: CASSQKGGTVGRDTQYF
size: many; D: TRBD2; J: TRBJ2-3; V: TRBV10-3; DNA: TGTGCCATCAAGGCGGGAGGGGAGCGCTTAGGCACAGATACGCAGTATTTT; CDR3: CAIKAGGERLGTDTQYF
size: many; D: NA; J: TRBJ2-1; V: TRBV6-2/TRBV6-3; DNA: TGTGCCAGCAGCAACCGGGCCTATGAGCAGTTCTTC; CDR3: CASSNRAYEQFF
size: many; D: TRBD2; J: TRBJ2-2; V: TRBV3-1; DNA: TGTGCCAGCAGCCGTAGCGGGGACTCGCCCACCCTGTTTTTT; CDR3: CASSRSGDSPTLFF
size: many; D: TRBD2; J: TRBJ2-7; V: TRBV7-9; DNA: TGTGCCAGCACCAAAGCGGGGGCGCCCCACGAGCAGTACTTC; CDR3: CASTKAGAPHEQYF
size: NA; D: TRBD2; J: TRBJ2-2; V: TRBV20-1; DNA: TGCAGTGCTAGAGATCGGGCTAGCGGGCCGAACACCGGGGAGCTGTTTTTT; CDR3: CSARDRASGPNTGELFF
size: many; D: TRBD1; J: TRBJ2-2; V: TRBV2; DNA: TGTGCCAGCAGTGGGGACAGGGGTGGCGGGGAGCTGTTTTTT; CDR3: CASSGDRGGGELFF
size: many; D: NA; J: TRBJ1-2; V: TRBV12-3/TRBV12-4; DNA: TGTGCCAGCAGTCCCCACCGGTGGGGGCCCAATGGCTACACCTTC; CDR3: CASSPHRWGPNGYTF
size: NA; D: NA; J: TRBJ2-7; V: TRBV4-3; DNA: TGCGCCAGCAGCCCAGTGAAGGGGTGGTACGAGCAGTACTTC; CDR3: CASSPVKGWYEQYF
size: few; D: NA; J: TRBJ2-7; V: TRBV20-1; DNA: TGCAGTGCTAGTCAGGGGACCACTGTTAGCGAGCAGTACTTC; CDR3: CSASQGTTVSEQYF
size: many; D: NA; J: TRBJ2-7; V: TRBV15; DNA: TGTGCCACCAGCCCCGGACGGTCCTACGAGCAGTACTTC; CDR3: CATSPGRSYEQYF
size: few; D: TRBD2; J: TRBJ2-1; V: TRBV20-1; DNA: TGCTGTGCTAGACTCCTTAGCGGGAGTGTTTACAATGAGCAGTTCTTC; CDR3: CCARLLSGSVYNEQFF
size: many; D: NA; J: TRBJ1-5; V: TRBV28; DNA: TGTGCCAGCAATAGGAGGTGGGCGCCCCAGCATTTT; CDR3: CASNRRWAPQHF
size: many; D: TRBD2; J: TRBJ2-7; V: TRBV11-2; DNA: TGTGCCAGCAGCTCCGGGACTAGTAGCTCCTACGAGCAGTACTTC; CDR3: CASSSGTSSSYEQYF
size: NA; D: NA; J: TRBJ1-1; V: TRBV5-1; DNA: TGCGCCAGCAGCTTGTCGATCGGGACTGAAGCTTTCTTT; CDR3: CASSLSIGTEAFF
size: many; D: NA; J: TRBJ2-5; V: TRBV7-2; DNA: TGTGCCAGCAGCTGGGAAGAGACCCAGTACTTC; CDR3: CASSWEETQYF
size: NA; D: NA; J: TRBJ2-7; V: TRBV30; DNA: TGTGCCTGGAGTTGGGGGGACGGAGCTTCGGGGCAGTACTTC; CDR3: CAWSWGDGASGQYF
size: few; D: NA; J: TRBJ1-4; V: TRBV5-1; DNA: TGCGCCAGCAGCTCCGGGTCAGCTCTTAATGAAAAACTGTTTTTT; CDR3: CASSSGSALNEKLFF
size: many; D: NA; J: TRBJ2-1; V: TRBV12-3/TRBV12-4; DNA: TGTGCCAGCAGTTCTATCATCGAGCAGTTCTTC; CDR3: CASSSIIEQFF
size: NA; D: NA; J: TRBJ2-1; V: TRBV25-1; DNA: TGTGCCAGCAGTGGCAGAAGGGGATCGGGCTCCTACAATGAGCAGTTCTTC; CDR3: CASSGRRGSGSYNEQFF
size: NA; D: TRBD2; J: TRBJ2-5; V: TRBV28; DNA: TGTGCCAGCAGTTTCACTAGCGGGAGGAAAGAGACCCAGTACTTC; CDR3: CASSFTSGRKETQYF
size: many; D: NA; J: TRBJ2-4; V: TRBV20-1; DNA: TGCAGTGCTATCGTCGGTCGGCAGTGGAACATTCAGTACTTC; CDR3: CSAIVGRQWNIQYF
size: few; D: NA; J: TRBJ2-1; V: TRBV20-1; DNA: TGCAGTGCTAAGGACTACACCCGTCTCGATGAGCAGTTCTTC; CDR3: CSAKDYTRLDEQFF
size: many; D: NA; J: TRBJ2-6; V: TRBV12-3/TRBV12-4; DNA: TGTGCCAGCTCACCTGGGGGGTCGTCTGGGGCCAACGTCCTGACTTTC; CDR3: CASSPGGSSGANVLTF
size: few; D: NA; J: TRBJ1-5; V: TRBV28; DNA: TGTGCCAGCAGTTCTTATCAGCCCCAGCATTTT; CDR3: CASSSYQPQHF
size: few; D: NA; J: TRBJ1-2; V: TRBV9; DNA: TGTGCCAGCAGCGTAGACCTCAGGAGCGGCTACACCTTC; CDR3: CASSVDLRSGYTF
size: NA; D: NA; J: TRBJ2-3; V: TRBV7-2; DNA: TGTGCCAGCAGCTGGGCCGCAGATACGCAGTATTTT; CDR3: CASSWAADTQYF
size: many; D: NA; J: TRBJ2-3; V: TRBV5-1; DNA: TGCGCCAGCAGCCACAGGACCAGCGATACGCAGTATTTT; CDR3: CASSHRTSDTQYF
size: NA; D: TRBD2; J: TRBJ2-5; V: TRBV6-1; DNA: TGTGCCAGCAGTGACTGGCGGGGGGGCCGTGAGACCCAGTACTTC; CDR3: CASSDWRGGRETQYF
size: many; D: NA; J: TRBJ2-5; V: TRBV7-2; DNA: TGTGCCAGCAGCTTTTGGGGAGAGACCCAGTACTTC; CDR3: CASSFWGETQYF
size: NA; D: NA; J: TRBJ2-1; V: TRBV5-1; DNA: TGCGCCAGCGGCCACGGGACCACATCCAATGAGCAGTTCTTC; CDR3: CASGHGTTSNEQFF
size: NA; D: NA; J: TRBJ2-5; V: TRBV7-2; DNA: TGTGCCAGCAGTCCTCGTATCGAGACCCAGTACTTC; CDR3: CASSPRIETQYF
size: many; D: NA; J: TRBJ2-7; V: TRBV4-3; DNA: TGCGCCAGCAGCCAAGTGGGGGGTGAGGGGGCCTACGAGCAGTACTTC; CDR3: CASSQVGGEGAYEQYF
size: NA; D: NA; J: TRBJ2-2; V: TRBV4-3; DNA: TGCGCCAGCAGCCCGCAGGCTGGGGAGCTGTTTTTT; CDR3: CASSPQAGELFF
size: NA; D: NA; J: TRBJ2-7; V: TRBV20-1; DNA: TGCAGTGCTAGAAAGGACAGCGTCTCCTACGAGCAGTACTTC; CDR3: CSARKDSVSYEQYF
size: few; D: TRBD1; J: TRBJ1-2; V: TRBV7-8; DNA: TGTGCCAGCTCGACAGGGGGCGTCGACTATGGCTACACCTTC; CDR3: CASSTGGVDYGYTF
size: few; D: NA; J: TRBJ1-5; V: TRBV6-5; DNA: TGTGCCAGCCGGGCCTCCGGGGAGCCCCAGCATTTT; CDR3: CASRASGEPQHF
size: many; D: NA; J: TRBJ2-3; V: TRBV9; DNA: TGTGCCAGCAGCGCCCAAGGCGGTGATACGCAGTATTTT; CDR3: CASSAQGGDTQYF